A single sample gave rise to the 7 T cell receptor beta chains below, sequenced in a study of OX40 agonist ivuxolimab in advanced cancers. The method was immunoSEQ multiplex PCR; TCRdb's version includes in-frame clones alone and lacks a portion of them. The data contain tens of thousands of clones, about 83% of them seen just once; the ten biggest clones take up about a sixth. Here the sequenced sample was CD4+ or CD8+ T cells sorted from blood, taken in a trial of the OX40 agonist ivuxolimab. These receptors originate from an adult with an advanced solid tumor such as melanoma, head and neck, liver or kidney cancer.

This clone was seen a few times. Compared with germline, one end of the junction differs, possibly owing to a read error. The chain is built from TRBV7-8 and TRBJ2-2, with D perhaps TRBD1 (6 bases). Germline-derived CDR1 and CDR2 are SGHVS and FQNEAQ. The CDR3 totals 15 residues. CDR3 loop: CASSLFDRNSGELFF. The CDR3 bases are TGTGCCAGCAGCTTATTTGACAGGAACTCCGGGGAGCTGTTTTTT.

This chain uses TRBV28 with TRBJ2-5, with TRBD1 matching over 8 bases. The DNA end lines up better with TRBJ2-7; the J call may be wrong. Germline CDR1 and CDR2: MDHEN and SYDVKM. The CDR3 extends over 16 amino acids. This CDR3 is CASSAQDRASSYEQYF. CDR3 nucleotide sequence: TGTGCCAGCAGTGCACAGGACAGGGCGAGCTCCTACGAGCAGTACTTC.

The gene calls are TRBV27 and TRBJ1-2, with D unresolved. The germline V gene encodes CDR1 MNHEY and CDR2 SMNVEV (reference sequence). V lost 5 bases and J lost 4, with 14 bases in between. The CDR3 runs to 14 residues. Here the CDR3 DNA reads TGTGCCAGCAGTCCACGGATAACAGCCTATGGCTACACCTTC. It codes for CASSPRITAYGYTF.

This clone was seen only a few times. The CDR3 nucleotides read TGTGCCAGCTCACCACCGAAGGGGGGAGAGAACACTGAAGCTTTCTTT. It is translated as CASSPPKGGENTEAFF. This sequence joins TRBV18 and TRBJ1-1, with D tentatively TRBD1 (6 bases). The germline gives CDR1 KGHSH, CDR2 LQKENI. The CDR3 totals 16 residues. V was shortened by 0 bases and J by 1 base, with 12 bases between the two germline ends.

The rearrangement links TRBV6-1 to TRBJ2-1; a weak D match, TRBD1 (6 bases). Germline CDR1 is MNHNS and CDR2 is SASEGT. Trimming shortened V by 8 bases and J by 1 base, and 15 bases separated the two germline ends. The CDR3 consists of 15 residues. The chain's CDR3 is CASVGVRGSYNEQFF. The DNA for the CDR3 is TGTGCCAGCGTGGGGGTGAGGGGGTCCTACAATGAGCAGTTCTTC.

This sequence joins TRBV4-1 and TRBJ2-5, with D possibly matching TRBD1 (5 bases). The end of the DNA is better explained by TRBJ2-7, so the J call may be wrong. The V gene's germline CDR1 is MGHRA and CDR2 YSYEKL. This CDR3 comprises 14 residues. The CDR3: CASSQETVTYEQYF. The CDR3 nucleotides are TGCGCCAGCAGCCAAGAGACAGTTACCTACGAGCAGTACTTC.

This chain joins TRBV7-6 and TRBJ2-5; D is uncertain. V gave up 5 bases and J gave up 4 bases, with 5 bases separating them. Germline V gene sequence: CDR1 SGHVS, CDR2 FNYEAQ. This CDR3 has 11 amino acids. CDR3 DNA: TGTGCCAGCAGCCCAGGAGAGACCCAGTACTTC. The encoded protein is CASSPGETQYF.